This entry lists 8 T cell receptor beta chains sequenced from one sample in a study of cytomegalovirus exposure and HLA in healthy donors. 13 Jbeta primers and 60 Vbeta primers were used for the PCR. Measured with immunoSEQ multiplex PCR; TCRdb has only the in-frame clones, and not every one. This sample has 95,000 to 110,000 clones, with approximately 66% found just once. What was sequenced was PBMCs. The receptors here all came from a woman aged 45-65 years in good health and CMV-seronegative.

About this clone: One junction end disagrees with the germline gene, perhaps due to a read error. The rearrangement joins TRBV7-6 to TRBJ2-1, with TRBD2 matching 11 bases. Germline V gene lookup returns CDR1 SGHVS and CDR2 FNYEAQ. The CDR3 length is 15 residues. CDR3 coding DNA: TGTGCCAGCAGCATAGCGGGAGGGCCTTCCTATGAGCAGTTCTTC. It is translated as CASSIAGGPSYEQFF.

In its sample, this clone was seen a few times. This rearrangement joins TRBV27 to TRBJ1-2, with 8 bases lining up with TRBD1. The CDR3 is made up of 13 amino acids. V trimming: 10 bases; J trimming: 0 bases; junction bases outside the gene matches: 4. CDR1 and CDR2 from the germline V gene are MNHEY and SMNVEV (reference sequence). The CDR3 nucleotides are TGTGCCACCTTGGACAGGGCTAACTATGGCTACACCTTC. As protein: CATLDRANYGYTF.

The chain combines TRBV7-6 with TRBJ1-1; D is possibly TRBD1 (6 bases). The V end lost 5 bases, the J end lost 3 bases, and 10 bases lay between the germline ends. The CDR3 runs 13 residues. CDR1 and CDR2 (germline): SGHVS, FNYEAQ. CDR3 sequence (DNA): TGTGCCAGCAGCGCACAGGGTGACACTGAAGCTTTCTTT. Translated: CASSAQGDTEAFF.

The chain's CDR3 is CASSNLSTDTQYF. CDR3 DNA sequence: TGTGCCAGCAGCAACCTTAGCACAGATACGCAGTATTTT. This chain links TRBV21-1 with TRBJ2-3; the table names TRBD2, a call not compared with the DNA. TRBV21-1 is a pseudogene segment. The length of the CDR3 is 13 residues.

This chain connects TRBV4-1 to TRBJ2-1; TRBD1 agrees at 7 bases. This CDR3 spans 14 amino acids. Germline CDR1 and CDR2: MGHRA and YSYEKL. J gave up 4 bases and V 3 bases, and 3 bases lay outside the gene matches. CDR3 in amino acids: CASSHPGQYNEQFF. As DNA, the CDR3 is TGCGCCAGCAGCCATCCGGGACAGTACAATGAGCAGTTCTTC.

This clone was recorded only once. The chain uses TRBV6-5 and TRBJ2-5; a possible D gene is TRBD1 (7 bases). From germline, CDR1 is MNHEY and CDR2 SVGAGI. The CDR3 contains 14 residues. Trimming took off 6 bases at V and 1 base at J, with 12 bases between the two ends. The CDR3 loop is CASSTQGGQETQYF. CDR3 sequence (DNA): TGTGCCAGCAGCACCCAGGGGGGCCAAGAGACCCAGTACTTC.

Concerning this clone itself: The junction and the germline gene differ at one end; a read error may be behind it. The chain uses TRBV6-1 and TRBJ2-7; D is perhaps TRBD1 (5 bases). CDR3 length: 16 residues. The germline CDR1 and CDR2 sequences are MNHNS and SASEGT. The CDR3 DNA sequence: TGTGCCAGCAGTGGTATCGACAGCCTCGTTCTCTACGGGCAGTACTTC. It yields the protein CASSGIDSLVLYGQYF.

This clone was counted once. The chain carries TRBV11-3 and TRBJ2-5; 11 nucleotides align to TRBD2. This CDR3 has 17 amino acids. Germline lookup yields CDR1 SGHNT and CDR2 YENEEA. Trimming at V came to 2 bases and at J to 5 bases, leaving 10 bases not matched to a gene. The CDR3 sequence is CASSLRLAGGSGETQYF. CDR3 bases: TGTGCCAGCAGCTTACGTCTAGCGGGGGGATCGGGGGAGACCCAGTACTTC.